This TCR beta chain was recorded in a study of blood T cell repertoires in COVID-19. Study context: Samples taken during acute and convalescent COVID-19 were collected in the United States, Italy and Spain. T cells, B-cell-depleted T cells, or PBMCs provided the cDNA or gDNA that served as material.

Study processing details: Estimated nucleated cell counts came from reference gene primer amplification. Clones were sequenced by immunoSEQ multiplex PCR, and TCRdb holds only the in-frame ones, with some missing. The V and J calls and clone size come from that table; D and trimming were worked out from the DNA. The sample lists fewer than 85,000 clones, 80% to 90% occurring once. The CDR3 is made up of 14 amino acids. Germline assignment: CDR1 LNHDA and CDR2 SQIVND (reference sequence). J gave up 7 bases and V 6 bases, and 8 bases lay outside the gene matches. This clone showed up many times. The J gene is TRBJ2-1, the V gene TRBV19; 8 bases fit TRBD2. The material sequenced was peripheral blood. This clonotype originated in a woman aged 55-75 years with acute or convalescent COVID-19. The CDR3 coding sequence is TGTGCCAGTAGCCTTCCGGGGGGGCGGAATGAGCAGTTCTTC. Translating gives CASSLPGGRNEQFF.